This entry features one T cell receptor beta chain sequence. Grouping used clinical history reported by participants in a survey and questionnaire. CDR3 length: 14 amino acids. CDR1 WNHNN and CDR2 SYGVQD come from the germline V gene (reference sequence). V was clipped by 0 bases and J by 4 bases, with 7 bases between them. The sample is drawn from a study of blood T cell repertoires in COVID-19. Study overall: In each case, the material was cDNA or gDNA derived from T cells, B-cell-depleted T cells, or PBMCs.

The data were produced by immunoSEQ multiplex PCR, yet TCRdb's version contains in-frame clones alone and is incomplete. This table holds more than 85,000 clones, 80% to 90% found once. What was sequenced was PBMCs or T cells enriched from blood (not recorded which). V and J are TRBV10-1 and TRBJ1-3, with a weak D call TRBD1 (5 bases). This sequence was found in a woman between 45 and 60 years old who had recovered from COVID-19. The CDR3 here is CASSESNRGNTIYF. DNA of the CDR3: TGCGCCAGCAGTGAGTCGAACAGGGGAAACACCATATATTTT.